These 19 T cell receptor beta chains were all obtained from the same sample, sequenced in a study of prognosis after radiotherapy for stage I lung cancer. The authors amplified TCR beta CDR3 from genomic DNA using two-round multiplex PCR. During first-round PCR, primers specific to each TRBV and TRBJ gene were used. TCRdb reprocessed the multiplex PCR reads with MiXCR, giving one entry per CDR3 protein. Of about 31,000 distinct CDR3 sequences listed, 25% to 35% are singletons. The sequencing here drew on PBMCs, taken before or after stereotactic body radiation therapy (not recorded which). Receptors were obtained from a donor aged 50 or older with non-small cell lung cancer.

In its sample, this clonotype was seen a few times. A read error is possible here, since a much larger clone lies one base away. The CDR3 protein is CSWRDSLNYEQYF. The DNA for the CDR3 is TGCAGTTGGCGGGACAGCTTAAACTACGAGCAGTACTTC. The V and J genes are TRBV20-1 and TRBJ2-7; D perhaps matches TRBD1 (7 bases). The germline V and J ends were trimmed by 8 bases and 3 bases, with 17 bases remaining between them. Germline V gives CDR1 DFQATT, CDR2 SNEGSKA (reference sequence). The length of the CDR3 is 13 residues.

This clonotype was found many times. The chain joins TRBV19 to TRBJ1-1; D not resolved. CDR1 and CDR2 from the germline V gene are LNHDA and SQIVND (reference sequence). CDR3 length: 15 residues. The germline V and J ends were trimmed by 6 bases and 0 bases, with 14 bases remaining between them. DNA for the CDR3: TGTGCCAGTAGGAAGGGCCCTTTGGTGAACACTGAAGCTTTCTTT. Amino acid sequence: CASRKGPLVNTEAFF.

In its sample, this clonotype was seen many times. The CDR3 sequence: CASSSPSTGSYGYTF. The CDR3 nucleotides read TGTGCCAGCAGTTCCCCTTCGACAGGGAGCTATGGCTACACCTTC. The J gene is TRBJ1-2, the V gene TRBV27; 7 bases fit TRBD1. Per germline, CDR1 MNHEY and CDR2 SMNVEV (reference sequence). The CDR3 is made up of 15 amino acids. V dropped 4 bases and J dropped 4; count of bases not matched to a gene: 9.

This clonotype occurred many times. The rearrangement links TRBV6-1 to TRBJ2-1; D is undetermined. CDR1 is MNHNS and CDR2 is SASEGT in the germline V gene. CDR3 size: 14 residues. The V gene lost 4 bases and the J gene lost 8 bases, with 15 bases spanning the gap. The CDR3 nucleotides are TGTGCCAGCAGTGGATCCGCGGCGTCCGATGAGCAGTTCTTC. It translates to CASSGSAASDEQFF.

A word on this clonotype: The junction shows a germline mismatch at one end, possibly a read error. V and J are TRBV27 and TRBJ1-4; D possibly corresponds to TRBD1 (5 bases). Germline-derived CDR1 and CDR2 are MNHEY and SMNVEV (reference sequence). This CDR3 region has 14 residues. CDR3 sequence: CATSGGGTGEKLFF. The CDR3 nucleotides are TGTGCCACCAGTGGGGGGGGTACGGGTGAAAAACTGTTTTTT.

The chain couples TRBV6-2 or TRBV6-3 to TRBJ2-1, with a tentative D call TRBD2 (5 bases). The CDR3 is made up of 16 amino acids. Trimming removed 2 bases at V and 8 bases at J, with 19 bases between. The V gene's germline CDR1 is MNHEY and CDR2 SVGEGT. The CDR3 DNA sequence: TGTGCCAGCAGTTACCTGCGGGTGGCTAAATACGATGAGCAGTTCTTC. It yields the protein CASSYLRVAKYDEQFF.

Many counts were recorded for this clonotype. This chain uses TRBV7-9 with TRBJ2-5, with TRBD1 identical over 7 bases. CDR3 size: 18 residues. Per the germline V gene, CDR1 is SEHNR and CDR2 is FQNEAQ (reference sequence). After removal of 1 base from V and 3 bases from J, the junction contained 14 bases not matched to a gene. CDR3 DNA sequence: TGTGCCAGCAGCTTAGGTGTCCCCCGGGACAGCCCTAAAGAGACCCAGTACTTC. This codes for CASSLGVPRDSPKETQYF.

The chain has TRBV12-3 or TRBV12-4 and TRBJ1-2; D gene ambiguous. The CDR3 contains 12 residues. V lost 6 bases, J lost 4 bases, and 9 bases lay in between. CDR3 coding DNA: TGTGCCAGCAGAGACAATCCCTATGGCTACACCTTC. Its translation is CASRDNPYGYTF.

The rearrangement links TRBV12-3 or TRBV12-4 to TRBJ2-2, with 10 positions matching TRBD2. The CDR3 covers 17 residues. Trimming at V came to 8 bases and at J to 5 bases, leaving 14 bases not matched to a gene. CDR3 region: CASRSGTSGMWTGELFF. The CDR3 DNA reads TGTGCCAGCCGCTCGGGTACTAGCGGGATGTGGACCGGGGAGCTGTTTTTT.

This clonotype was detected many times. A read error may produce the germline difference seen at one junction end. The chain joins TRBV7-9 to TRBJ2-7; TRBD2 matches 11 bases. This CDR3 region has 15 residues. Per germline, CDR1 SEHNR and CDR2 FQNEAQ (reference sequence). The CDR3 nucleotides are TGTGCCAGCAGCCTAGCGGGGGGAGCAGTCTACGAGCAGTACTTC. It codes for CASSLAGGAVYEQYF.

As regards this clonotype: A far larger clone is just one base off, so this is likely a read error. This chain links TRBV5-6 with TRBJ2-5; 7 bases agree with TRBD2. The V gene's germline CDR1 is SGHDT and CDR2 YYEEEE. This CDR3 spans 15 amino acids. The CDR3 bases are TGTCCCAGCAGCTTGCAGGGAGGGCGACTGGAGACCCAGTACTTC. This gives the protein CPSSLQGGRLETQYF.

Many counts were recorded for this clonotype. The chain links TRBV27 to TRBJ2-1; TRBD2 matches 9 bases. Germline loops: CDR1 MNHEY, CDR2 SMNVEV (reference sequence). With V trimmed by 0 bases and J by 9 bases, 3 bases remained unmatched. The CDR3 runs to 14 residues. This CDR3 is CASSLSLAGREQFF. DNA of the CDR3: TGTGCCAGCAGTTTATCGCTAGCGGGACGTGAGCAGTTCTTC.

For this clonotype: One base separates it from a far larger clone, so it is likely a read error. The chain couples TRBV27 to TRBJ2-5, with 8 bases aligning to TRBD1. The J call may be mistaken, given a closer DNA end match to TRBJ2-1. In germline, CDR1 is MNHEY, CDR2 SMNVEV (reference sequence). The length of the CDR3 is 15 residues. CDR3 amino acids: CASRTWTGIYNEQFF. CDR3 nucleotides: TGTGCCAGCAGGACCTGGACAGGGATCTACAATGAGCAGTTCTTC.

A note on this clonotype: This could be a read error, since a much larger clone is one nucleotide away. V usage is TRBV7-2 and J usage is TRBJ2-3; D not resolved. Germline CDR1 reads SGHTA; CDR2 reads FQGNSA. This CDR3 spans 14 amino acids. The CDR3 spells CASSLNPPPDTQCF. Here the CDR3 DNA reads TGTGCCAGCAGCTTAAACCCTCCACCAGATACGCAGTGTTTT.

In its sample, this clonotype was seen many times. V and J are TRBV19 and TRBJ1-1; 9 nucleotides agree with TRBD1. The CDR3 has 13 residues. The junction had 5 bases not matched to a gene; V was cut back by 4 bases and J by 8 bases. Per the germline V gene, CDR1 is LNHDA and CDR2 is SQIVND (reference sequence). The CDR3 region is CASSSIQGAEAFF. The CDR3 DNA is TGTGCCAGTAGTAGCATACAGGGGGCGGAAGCTTTCTTT. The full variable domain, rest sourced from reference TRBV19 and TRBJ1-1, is DGGITQSPKYLFRKEGQNVTLSCEQNLNHDAMYWYRQDPGQGLRLIYYSQIVNDFQKGDIAEGYSVSREKKESFPLTVTSAQKNPTAFYLCASSSIQGAEAFFGQGTRLTVV.

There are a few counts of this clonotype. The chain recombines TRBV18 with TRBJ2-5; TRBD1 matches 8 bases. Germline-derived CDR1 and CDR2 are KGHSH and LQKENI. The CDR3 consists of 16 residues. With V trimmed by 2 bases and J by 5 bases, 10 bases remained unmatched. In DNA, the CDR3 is TGTGCCAGCTCACCAGCGACAGGGGATCTTGTTGAGACCCAGTACTTC. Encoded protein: CASSPATGDLVETQYF.

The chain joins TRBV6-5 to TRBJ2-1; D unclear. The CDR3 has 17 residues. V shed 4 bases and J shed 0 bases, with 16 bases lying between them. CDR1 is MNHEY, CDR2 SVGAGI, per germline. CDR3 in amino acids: CASSSHASVISYNEQFF. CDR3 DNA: TGTGCCAGCAGTTCACACGCGAGCGTGATCTCCTACAATGAGCAGTTCTTC.

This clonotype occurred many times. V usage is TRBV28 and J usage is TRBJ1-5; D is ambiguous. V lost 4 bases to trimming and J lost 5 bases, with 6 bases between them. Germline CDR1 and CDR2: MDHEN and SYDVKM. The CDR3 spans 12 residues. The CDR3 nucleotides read TGTGCCAGCAGTTCCGGCTATCAGCCCCAGCATTTT. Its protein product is CASSSGYQPQHF.

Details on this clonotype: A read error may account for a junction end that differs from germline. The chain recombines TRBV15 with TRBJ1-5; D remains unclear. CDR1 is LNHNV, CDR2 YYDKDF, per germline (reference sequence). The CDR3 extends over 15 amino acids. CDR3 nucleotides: TGTACCACCAGCAGAGATTTGGGTTTTAGGCAGCCCCGGCATTTT. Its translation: CTTSRDLGFRQPRHF.